A selection of T cell receptor beta chains follows, all from one sample in a study of blood T cell repertoires in COVID-19. The data were produced by immunoSEQ multiplex PCR, yet TCRdb's version contains in-frame clones alone and is incomplete. The sample contains approximately 31,000 clones, roughly nine tenths of which appear only once. The source material was peripheral blood. These TCRs come from a man aged 55 to 70 with acute or convalescent COVID-19. Each CDR3 is given with its conserved first and last residue. The order of the fields is J gene, D gene, V gene, clone size, CDR3 DNA, CDR3 protein. The D gene is left open where the match is weak. Part of the rows lack a size; the others show once, few, many or a class for expanded clones.

>TRBJ1-2|NA|TRBV15|NA
TGTGCCACCAGCAGAGGGGGGGACGGCTACACCTTC
CATSRGGDGYTF
>TRBJ2-1|NA|TRBV4-1|NA
TGCGCCAGCAGCCAAACCGGGACTCCGATCTACAATGAGCAGTTCTTC
CASSQTGTPIYNEQFF
>TRBJ1-1|TRBD1|TRBV4-1|NA
TGCGCCAGCAGCCAAGGGACAGGGGGCGTAGGAAACACTGAAGCTTTCTTT
CASSQGTGGVGNTEAFF
>TRBJ2-7|TRBD1|TRBV7-9|NA
TGTGCCAGCAGCCAGACAGGGGGTCGTGAGCAGTACTTC
CASSQTGGREQYF
>TRBJ2-3|NA|TRBV24-1|NA
TGTGCCACCAGTCTCGGGATAGATACGCAGTATTTT
CATSLGIDTQYF
>TRBJ2-2|TRBD1|TRBV12-5|NA
TGTGCTAGTGGTTTGCAGGGGGCGGACACCGGGGAGCTGTTTTTT
CASGLQGADTGELFF
>TRBJ1-2|TRBD1|TRBV27|NA
TGTGCCAGCAGCCGGGACAGGGCGGGCGGCTACACCTTC
CASSRDRAGGYTF
>TRBJ1-1|NA|TRBV6-4|NA
TGTGCCAGCAGTTTGACAGGGAACACTGAAGCTTTCTTT
CASSLTGNTEAFF
>TRBJ2-1|TRBD2|TRBV7-9|NA
TGTGCCAGCATCGGGACTAGCGGGAAGTCGCCCAATGAGCAGTTCTTC
CASIGTSGKSPNEQFF
>TRBJ2-1|NA|TRBV10-2|NA
TGCGCCAGCAGCAGGGGGGCTTCCTACAATGAGCAGTTCTTC
CASSRGASYNEQFF
>TRBJ1-1|NA|TRBV5-1|NA
TGCGCCAGCAGCTTGGAGAGGGGATCTGGGGGGATGAACACTGAAGCTTTCTTT
CASSLERGSGGMNTEAFF
>TRBJ1-6|NA|TRBV19|NA
TGTGCCAGTAGTGGGTACAGGGCGGATAATTCACCCCTCCACTTT
CASSGYRADNSPLHF
>TRBJ1-1|NA|TRBV18|NA
TGTGCCAGCTCATACAGTTCTGAAGCTTTCTTT
CASSYSSEAFF
>TRBJ2-7|NA|TRBV5-1|NA
TGCGCCAGCAGCTTAGGGTACGTAGTGGCGGGATCCCTCTCCTACGAGCAGTACTTC
CASSLGYVVAGSLSYEQYF
>TRBJ1-3|NA|TRBV7-9|NA
TGTGCCAGCAGCCGGTTAAGTCGGGAGAATGGCACCATATATTTT
CASSRLSRENGTIYF
>TRBJ1-2|NA|TRBV6-5|NA
TGTGCCAGCAGTACCCTTCGGGGGGCTGGTGGCTACACCTTC
CASSTLRGAGGYTF
>TRBJ2-5|TRBD2|TRBV5-1|NA
TGCGCCAGCAGGTTGCGTACTAGCGGGACTGAGACCCAGTACTTC
CASRLRTSGTETQYF
>TRBJ2-7|TRBD2|TRBV4-2|NA
TGTGCCAGCAGCCAAGTGAGGACTAGCGGCACCTACGAGCAGTACTTC
CASSQVRTSGTYEQYF
>TRBJ2-2|NA|TRBV7-2|few
TGTGCCAGCACCTCTGACCCGGGAACCGGGGAGCTGTTTTTT
CASTSDPGTGELFF
>TRBJ2-1|TRBD2|TRBV19|NA
TGTGCCAGCCAGACTAGCGGGAGGTACAATGAGCAGTTCTTC
CASQTSGRYNEQFF
>TRBJ2-5|TRBD2|TRBV6-5|NA
TGTGCCAGCAGTACTGGACTAGCGGGAGGGGAGACCCAGTACTTC
CASSTGLAGGETQYF
>TRBJ2-7|TRBD2|TRBV6-6|NA
TGTGCCAGCAGTAGTTCAAGCGGGAGCAGGTCCGAGCAGTACTTC
CASSSSSGSRSEQYF
>TRBJ2-1|TRBD2|TRBV24-1|NA
TGTGCCACCAGTGATGAATACGGGACTAGCGGGAGGAGGTACAATGAGCAGTTCTTC
CATSDEYGTSGRRYNEQFF
>TRBJ2-3|NA|TRBV24-1|NA
TGTGCCACCGCCGTTGGGGGCAGGTCGACCACAGATACGCAGTATTTT
CATAVGGRSTTDTQYF
>TRBJ2-5|TRBD2|TRBV6-6|NA
TGTGCCAGCAGTTACTCACTAGCGGGTGAAGAGACCCAGTACTTC
CASSYSLAGEETQYF
>TRBJ2-7|TRBD1|TRBV7-9|NA
TGTGCCAGCAGCTCACAGGGGTCTCCGCACGAGCAGTACTTC
CASSSQGSPHEQYF
>TRBJ1-4|NA|TRBV10-2|few
TGCGCCAGCAGTGAGCAGGGTGGGGCTGAAAAACTGTTTTTT
CASSEQGGAEKLFF
>TRBJ1-1|NA|TRBV2|NA
TGTGCCAGCAGTCGGACATTCAGGTCTAACACTGAAGCTTTCTTT
CASSRTFRSNTEAFF
>TRBJ2-1|TRBD1|TRBV7-3|NA
TGTGCCAGCAGCCCAGACTCCGGGACAGGGGGCAAGAATGAGCAGTTCTTC
CASSPDSGTGGKNEQFF
>TRBJ1-4|NA|TRBV10-3|NA
TGTGCCATCAGAGGGTCAGGGGATGAAAAACTGTTTTTT
CAIRGSGDEKLFF
>TRBJ1-2|NA|TRBV19|once
TGTGCCAGTACTCCCGACAGGCGCTATGGCTACACCTTC
CASTPDRRYGYTF
>TRBJ1-2|NA|TRBV5-4|NA
TGTGCCAGCAGCTTGGCCTTCGGGGACTATGGCTACACCTTC
CASSLAFGDYGYTF
>TRBJ1-2|NA|TRBV6-2/TRBV6-3|NA
TGTGCCAGCAGCCTTATGGGGGACACCCTCGGCTATGGCTACACCTTC
CASSLMGDTLGYGYTF
>TRBJ2-5|NA|TRBV5-6|NA
TGTGCCAGCAGCGCTGGGACTCCTCAGGAGACCCAGTACTTC
CASSAGTPQETQYF
>TRBJ2-7|TRBD1|TRBV7-2|once
TGTGCCAGCAGCACAGGGGCGAACTACGAGCAGTACTTC
CASSTGANYEQYF
>TRBJ2-1|TRBD2|TRBV7-3|NA
TGTGCCAGCAGCTTAACTTTAGTTGCTAGCGGGCCAAATGAGCAGTTCTTC
CASSLTLVASGPNEQFF
>TRBJ1-6|TRBD1|TRBV27|NA
TGTGCCACCTCGACAGGGGGCTCGATTTCACCCCTCCACTTT
CATSTGGSISPLHF
>TRBJ1-6|NA|TRBV4-1|NA
TGCGCCAGCAGCCGAATTTTAGGACAGACAGATAGTTTTAATTCACCCCTCCACTTT
CASSRILGQTDSFNSPLHF
>TRBJ2-1|NA|TRBV29-1|NA
TGCAGCGTTGCCCCGCGCTACAATGAGCAGTTCTTC
CSVAPRYNEQFF
>TRBJ1-1|TRBD1|TRBV29-1|NA
TGCAGCGTAACGACAGGGATGAACACTGAAGCTTTCTTT
CSVTTGMNTEAFF
>TRBJ2-5|TRBD2|TRBV6-5|NA
TGTGCCAGCAGTTACTCGTTGTGGGGCGGGGGAGAGACCCAGTACTTC
CASSYSLWGGGETQYF
>TRBJ2-1|NA|TRBV5-8|NA
TGTGCCAGCAGGTATTTCCAGGGCGCGTCCTACAATGAGCAGTTCTTC
CASRYFQGASYNEQFF
>TRBJ1-2|NA|TRBV12-3/TRBV12-4|NA
TGTGCCAGCAGTTTTCAGGGTCGCGACTACACCTTC
CASSFQGRDYTF
>TRBJ1-5|NA|TRBV5-1|NA
TGCGCCAGCAGAGGAGGAAACAATCAGCCCCAGCATTTT
CASRGGNNQPQHF
>TRBJ2-1|TRBD2|TRBV2|once
TGTGCCAGCCAGGGACTAGCGGCTTACAATGAGCAGTTCTTC
CASQGLAAYNEQFF
>TRBJ2-7|NA|TRBV3-1/TRBV3-2|NA
TGTGCCAGCAGCCAATCTAGGGGCGAGCAGTACTTC
CASSQSRGEQYF
>TRBJ1-5|NA|TRBV2|once
TGTGCCAGCAGTGCAGGTCGGGAGAAGCCCCAGCATTTT
CASSAGREKPQHF
>TRBJ2-3|NA|TRBV9|few
TGTGCCAGCAGCGTAGGAAGCCAGGGGAGAGGGGGCACAGATACGCAGTATTTT
CASSVGSQGRGGTDTQYF
>TRBJ1-1|TRBD1|TRBV3-1/TRBV3-2|once
TGTGCCAGCAGCCAACCGAGGACAGGTGAAGCTTTCTTT
CASSQPRTGEAFF
>TRBJ1-2|TRBD1|TRBV19|NA
TGTGCCAGTAGTCTTAAATCGTTTTTTCCCGGGACAGGAGAGTTCTATGGCTACACCTTC
CASSLKSFFPGTGEFYGYTF
>TRBJ2-5|TRBD1|TRBV29-1|NA
TGCAGCGTGAGGGACAGGGACACTTGGGCCCAGTACTTC
CSVRDRDTWAQYF
>TRBJ1-5|TRBD1|TRBV19|NA
TGTGCCAGTAGATTCCGGACAGGCCGTTTTAGCAATCAGCCCCAGCATTTT
CASRFRTGRFSNQPQHF
>TRBJ1-2|NA|TRBV7-2|NA
TGTGCCAGCAGCTTAGCGCCCCGGTACGCAAGGGGCTATGGCTACACCTTC
CASSLAPRYARGYGYTF
>TRBJ2-7|TRBD1|TRBV6-1|NA
TGTGCCAGCAGTGAAGGAGACAGGGGGCCATACGAGCAGTACTTC
CASSEGDRGPYEQYF
>TRBJ2-5|TRBD1|TRBV11-1|once
TGTGCCAGCAGCCGGGGACAGCAAGAGACCCAGTACTTC
CASSRGQQETQYF
>TRBJ2-7|TRBD2|TRBV18|NA
TGTGCCAGCTCGCCGGTCCCCGGGAGGGTAGAGCAGTACTTC
CASSPVPGRVEQYF
>TRBJ1-5|NA|TRBV9|NA
TGTGCCAGCAGCTTCGACGGCGGGAGCAATCAGCCCCAGCATTTT
CASSFDGGSNQPQHF
>TRBJ2-1|NA|TRBV5-4|NA
TGTGCCAGCAGCTCAGGACTACTCTCCTACAATGAGCAGTTCTTC
CASSSGLLSYNEQFF